This TCR beta chain was sequenced during a study of CD4 T cells in relation to SARS-CoV-2 and coronaviruses. As concerns this clone: Its antigen is still unknown.

This CDR3 is 16 amino acids long. V lost 5 bases and J lost 2; bases outside the gene matches: 10. Germline CDR1 reads SEHNR; CDR2 reads FQNEAQ (reference sequence). Libraries were prepared by immunoSEQ multiplex PCR; TCRdb keeps only in-frame clonotypes and omits some of them. Among 40,000 to 50,000 clones listed, 75% to 90% were seen once. 90,000 to 100,000 naive or memory CD4+ cells were cultured with CEF peptides for about nine days. The sequence came from an adult with COVID-19. The source material was naive CD4+ T cells from PBMCs, cultured in vitro. As to subset: naive CD4+ T cells isolated by negative enrichment. The V and J genes are TRBV7-9 and TRBJ2-5; TRBD2 matches at 8 bases. CDR3 protein: CASSPGAGVQQETQYF. The CDR3 region has the DNA TGTGCCAGCAGCCCCGGAGCGGGAGTGCAGCAAGAGACCCAGTACTTC.